Presented here are 18 T cell receptor beta chains from one specimen sequenced in a study of blood T cell repertoires in COVID-19. Clones were sequenced by immunoSEQ multiplex PCR, and TCRdb holds only the in-frame ones, with some missing. The table records around 140,000 clones, roughly 86% of them present only once. Sequenced: peripheral blood. The origin of the receptors is a woman aged 55 to 70 with acute or convalescent COVID-19.

The chain links TRBV5-8 to TRBJ2-2; 8 bases are shared with TRBD2. The CDR3 is 16 residues long. Germline values: CDR1 SGHTS, CDR2 YDEGEE. The V segment lost 6 bases and the J segment 4 bases; nucleotides outside the gene matches: 11. CDR3 sequence (DNA): TGTGCCAGCACCCGGGGGGGGCGCATCTTCACCGGGGAGCTGTTTTTT. Residues: CASTRGGRIFTGELFF.

The chain combines TRBV28 with TRBJ1-2; 8 bases match TRBD1. The V gene's germline CDR1 is MDHEN and CDR2 SYDVKM. This CDR3 has 14 amino acids. V lost 5 bases and J lost 7; bases outside the gene matches: 9. The CDR3 DNA follows: TGTGCCAGCAGTCTGACAGGGGCCGCCGGTGGCTACACCTTC. This encodes CASSLTGAAGGYTF.

The chain combines TRBV18 with TRBJ2-7, with no clear D. Germline CDR1 and CDR2: KGHSH and LQKENI. V shed 2 bases and J shed 2 bases, with 7 bases lying between them. The CDR3 covers 13 residues. The CDR3 region is CASSPNRAYEQYF. The CDR3 coding sequence is TGTGCCAGCTCACCAAACAGAGCCTACGAGCAGTACTTC. Using reference TRBV18 and TRBJ2-7 for the parts outside the CDR3, the full variable domain is NAGVMQNPRHLVRRRGQEARLRCSPMKGHSHVYWYRQLPEEGLKFMVYLQKENIIDESGMPKERFSAEFPKEGPSILRIQQVVRGDSAAYFCASSPNRAYEQYFGPGTRLTVT.

This sequence joins TRBV6-4 and TRBJ2-7, with 10 bases aligning to TRBD2. The V and J ends lost 6 bases and 2 bases, in that order; junction bases with no gene match: 10. The CDR3 has 16 amino acids. Germline-derived CDR1 and CDR2 are MRHNA and SNTAGT. CDR3 sequence (DNA): TGTGCCAGCAGCCCTACCTGGCTAGCGGGGGCCTACGAGCAGTACTTC. Translation: CASSPTWLAGAYEQYF.

This clone came up many times. The chain employs TRBV11-3 and TRBJ2-2, with 11 bases fitting TRBD2. Trimming at V came to 2 bases and at J to 5 bases, leaving 10 bases not matched to a gene. Germline CDR1 reads SGHNT; CDR2 reads YENEEA. This CDR3 spans 18 amino acids. The CDR3 DNA reads as TGTGCCAGCAGCTTACGCGGTTGGGCTAGCGGGGGGACCGGGGAGCTGTTTTTT. Translation gives CASSLRGWASGGTGELFF. Looking up the rest from reference TRBV11-3 and TRBJ2-2 gives the full variable domain: EAGVVQSPRYKIIEKKQPVAFWCNPISGHNTLYWYLQNLGQGPELLIRYENEEAVDDSQLPKDRFSAERLKGVDSTLKIQPAELGDSAVYLCASSLRGWASGGTGELFFGEGSRLTVL.

The rearrangement links TRBV6-5 to TRBJ1-1; perhaps TRBD1 as D (6 bases). Germline V CDR1 and CDR2: MNHEY, SVGAGI. The CDR3 consists of 16 residues. V dropped 0 bases and J dropped 2 bases, with 13 bases sitting between them. The CDR3 protein is CASSYSIGTLNTEAFF. CDR3 in DNA: TGTGCCAGCAGTTACTCGATCGGGACACTTAACACTGAAGCTTTCTTT.

The genes are TRBV14 and TRBJ2-7, with no clear D. The germline V gene encodes CDR1 SGHDN and CDR2 FVKESK. Trimming shortened V by 4 bases and J by 3 bases, and 4 bases separated the two germline ends. The CDR3 sequence is 11 residues long. CDR3: CASSLGYEQYF. As DNA, the CDR3 is TGTGCCAGCAGCCTCGGCTACGAGCAGTACTTC.

The V call is TRBV27, the J call TRBJ2-3; tentative D call: TRBD1 (5 bases). Trimming pared 6 bases from V and 0 bases from J, leaving 22 bases between. From germline, CDR1 is MNHEY and CDR2 SMNVEV (reference sequence). The CDR3 consists of 18 residues. The CDR3 sequence: CASSPLVWGEPSTDTQYF. The CDR3, as DNA: TGTGCCAGCAGCCCCCTAGTATGGGGCGAACCTAGCACAGATACGCAGTATTTT.

On this clone: A junction end diverges from the germline sequence, so it may reflect a read error. The rearrangement joins TRBV10-3 to TRBJ2-3; D might be TRBD1 (6 bases). CDR1 and CDR2 (germline): ENHRY, SYGVKD. The CDR3 is 12 amino acids. CDR3 sequence reads: CAISESLEGVTF. CDR3 in DNA: TGTGCCATCAGTGAATCCCTTGAGGGGGTCACCTTT.

V is TRBV5-4 and J is TRBJ1-4, with TRBD1 as a possible D gene (5 bases). The CDR3 consists of 13 residues. Trimming removed 4 bases at V and 4 bases at J, with 8 bases between. The V gene's germline CDR1 is SGHNT and CDR2 YYREEE (reference sequence). DNA for the CDR3: TGTGCCAGCAGCCAGACAGTTAATGAAAAACTGTTTTTT. It codes for CASSQTVNEKLFF.

The chain recombines TRBV6-5 with TRBJ2-3, with D possibly being TRBD1 (5 bases). Per the germline V gene, CDR1 is MNHEY and CDR2 is SVGAGI. The length of the CDR3 is 15 residues. The V and J ends lost 3 bases and 1 base respectively, with 11 bases between them. CDR3 nucleotide sequence: TGTGCCAGCAGTTATAGGGGCCCCGGCACAGATACGCAGTATTTT. Translated: CASSYRGPGTDTQYF.

The chain uses TRBV11-3 and TRBJ2-6, with 8 nucleotides matching TRBD1. V dropped 8 bases and J dropped 0; count of bases not matched to a gene: 3. The CDR3 totals 15 residues. Per germline, CDR1 SGHNT and CDR2 YENEEA. This chain's CDR3 is CASQGASSGANVLTF. The CDR3 bases are TGTGCCAGCCAGGGGGCTAGCTCTGGGGCCAACGTCCTGACTTTC.

The chain employs TRBV30 and TRBJ1-1; D unclear. The CDR3 spans 14 residues. The germline CDR1 and CDR2 sequences are GTSNPN and SVGIG (reference sequence). V lost 3 bases and J 3 bases, leaving 14 bases between the germline ends. The CDR3 sequence: CAWSNPREYTEAFF. The CDR3, as DNA: TGTGCCTGGAGCAACCCCCGAGAATACACTGAAGCTTTCTTT.

The table lists this clone with a count of one. The genes are TRBV4-1 and TRBJ1-2, with 7 bases identical to TRBD1. This CDR3 comprises 19 residues. V shed 0 bases and J 1 base; nucleotides not matched to a gene: 14. Germline V lookup: CDR1 MGHRA, CDR2 YSYEKL. CDR3 sequence reads: CASSQDREGAPGFNYGYTF. The CDR3 region has the DNA TGCGCCAGCAGCCAAGATCGCGAGGGGGCTCCTGGGTTTAACTATGGCTACACCTTC.

This chain links TRBV6-4 with TRBJ2-5, with D perhaps matching TRBD1 (6 bases). The CDR3 length is 15 residues. V lost 4 bases and J lost 9, with 21 bases in between. Germline values: CDR1 MRHNA, CDR2 SNTAGT. The CDR3 reads CASSAQDSPFLAQYF. CDR3 bases: TGTGCCAGCAGTGCCCAGGACAGCCCGTTCCTGGCCCAGTACTTC.

This clone was seen more than once but under ten times. The V and J genes are TRBV5-1 and TRBJ2-1; TRBD2 matches at 8 bases. With V trimmed by 0 bases and J by 10 bases, 6 bases remained unmatched. Per the germline V gene, CDR1 is SGHRS and CDR2 is YFSETQ. CDR3 length equals 14 residues. The CDR3 here is CASSLESSGAEQFF. Written as DNA, the CDR3 is TGCGCCAGCAGCTTGGAGAGTAGCGGGGCCGAGCAGTTCTTC.

The chain uses TRBV2 and TRBJ2-7; no clear D. This CDR3 contains 11 residues. The V and J ends lost 4 bases and 4 bases respectively, with 5 bases between them. Looked up from germline, CDR1 is SNHLY and CDR2 is FYNNEI. CDR3 protein: CASSVRYEQYF. The CDR3 coding sequence is TGTGCCAGCAGTGTCCGGTACGAGCAGTACTTC.

The chain employs TRBV4-1 and TRBJ1-6, with D maybe TRBD1 (6 bases). V lost 1 base and J lost 7, with 8 bases in between. Germline CDR1 and CDR2: MGHRA and YSYEKL. The CDR3 spans 14 residues. CDR3 coding DNA: TGCGCCAGCAGCCAAGTTGGGGGCAATTCACCCCTCCACTTT. This encodes CASSQVGGNSPLHF.